This T cell receptor beta chain was identified during a study of cytomegalovirus exposure and HLA in healthy donors. Background on the study: HLA-typed donors were the source of approximately 80 million unique TCRs held in an early data release. For the approximately 430 genotyped donors, more than 80% fell within the Caucasian-associated ancestry cluster. Study results and limitations: The authors listed 150 to 200 TCR beta chains as cytomegalovirus-associated. Roughly uniform sequencing depth across donors was assumed, possibly incorrectly.

V gave up 4 bases and J gave up 7 bases; unmatched junction bases: 15. Per the germline V gene, CDR1 is MNHNS and CDR2 is SASEGT. The CDR3 has 17 residues. Amplification used 60 Vbeta primers and 13 Jbeta primers. TCRdb's table, derived via immunoSEQ multiplex PCR, lists solely in-frame clones and lacks some. The sample includes some 210,000 clones, about 77% of them seen just once. With regard to this clone: The antigen is unknown.

Material: PBMCs. The chain is built from TRBV6-1 and TRBJ2-1; 8 bases map to TRBD1. The clonotype was recovered from a woman aged 30 to 39 in good health and CMV-seropositive. CDR3 residues: CASSGYPTGAQGNEQFF. The CDR3 region has the DNA TGTGCCAGCAGTGGTTATCCGACAGGGGCCCAAGGGAATGAGCAGTTCTTC.